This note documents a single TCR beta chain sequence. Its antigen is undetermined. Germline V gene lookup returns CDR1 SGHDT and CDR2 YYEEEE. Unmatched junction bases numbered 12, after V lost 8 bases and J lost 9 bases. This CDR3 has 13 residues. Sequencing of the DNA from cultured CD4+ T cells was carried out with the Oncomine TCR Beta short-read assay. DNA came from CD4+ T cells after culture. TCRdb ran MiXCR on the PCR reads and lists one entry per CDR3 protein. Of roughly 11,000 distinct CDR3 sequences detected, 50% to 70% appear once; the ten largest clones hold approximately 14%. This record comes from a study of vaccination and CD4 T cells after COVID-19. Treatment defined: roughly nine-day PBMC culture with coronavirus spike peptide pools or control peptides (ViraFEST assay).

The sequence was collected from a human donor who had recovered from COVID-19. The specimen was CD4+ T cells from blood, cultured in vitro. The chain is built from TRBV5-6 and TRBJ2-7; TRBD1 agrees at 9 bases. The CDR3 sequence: CASSPGQGIVQYF. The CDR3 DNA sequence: TGTGCCAGTTCACCGGGACAGGGTATTGTGCAGTACTTC.